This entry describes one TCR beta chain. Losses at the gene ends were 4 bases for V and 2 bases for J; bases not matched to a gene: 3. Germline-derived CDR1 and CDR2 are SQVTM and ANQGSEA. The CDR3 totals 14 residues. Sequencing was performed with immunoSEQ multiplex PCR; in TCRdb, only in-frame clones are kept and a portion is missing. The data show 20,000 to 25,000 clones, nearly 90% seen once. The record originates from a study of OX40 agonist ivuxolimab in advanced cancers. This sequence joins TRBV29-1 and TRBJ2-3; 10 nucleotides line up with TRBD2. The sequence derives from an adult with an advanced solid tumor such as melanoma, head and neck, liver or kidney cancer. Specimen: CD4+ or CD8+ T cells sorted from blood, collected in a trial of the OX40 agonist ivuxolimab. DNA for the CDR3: TGCAGCGTTGGAACTAGCGGGGTCACAGATACGCAGTATTTT. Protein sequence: CSVGTSGVTDTQYF.